The clone carrying this T cell receptor beta chain has only a few counts. Antigen: not known. This sample is drawn from a study of T-cell memory formation after mild COVID-19. TCR alpha and TCR beta cDNA libraries carrying sample barcodes and UMIs were produced by 5'RACE using constant-segment primers. MiXCR was run by TCRdb on the 5' RACE reads, yielding one entry per CDR3 protein. Among around 260,000 distinct CDR3 sequences, roughly 17% were seen once, and the ten largest hold roughly 23%. Notes on the study in general: While clones contracting from day 15 to 85 were balanced between CD4 and CD8, later expanders leaned CD4+. The main location of contracting CD4+ clones was CM and EM, and that of contracting CD8+ clones was EMRA.

This CDR3 spans 15 amino acids. The TCR comes from a man in his late teens or twenties who had mild COVID-19 (a few samples of this study predate the infection). Cell type and time point are not known. The chain employs TRBV3-2 and TRBJ1-1; TRBD1, the table's D call, was not compared with the DNA. TRBV3-2 represents a pseudogene. The sample comprised PBMCs or a T cell subset sorted from them (not recorded which). The CDR3 sequence is CASSQDEGRGSEAFF. The CDR3 bases are TGTGCCAGCAGCCAAGATGAGGGTAGGGGATCTGAAGCTTTCTTT.